A selection of T cell receptor beta chains follows, all from one sample in a study of vaccination effects on CD4 cells after COVID-19. Data came from immunoSEQ multiplex PCR; TCRdb stores just in-frame clones and leaves some out. In the table there are 20,000 to 25,000 clones, 68% of which are singletons. These receptors are not linked to any known antigen. The sequenced sample was CD4+ T cells from PBMCs cultured with HCoV-NL63 spike peptides, obtained before COVID-19 vaccination. These TCRs come from a human donor who received a COVID-19 vaccine. CDR3s include the opening cysteine and the closing phenylalanine or tryptophan. A D gene is named only where the DNA matches it firmly. Rows may omit the clone size; those that give it use once, few, many or a size class.

TRBV5-1,TRBD2,few,TRBJ2-7,TGCGCCAGCAGTCCCGGGACTAGCGGATTATCCTACGAGCAGTACTTC,CASSPGTSGLSYEQYF
TRBV9,TRBD2,few,TRBJ2-6,TGTGCCAGCAGCGACCTAGCGGGGGGCCCCTCCTCTGGGGCCAACGTCCTGACTTTC,CASSDLAGGPSSGANVLTF
TRBV18,-,-,TRBJ2-3,TGTGCCAGCTCAACCAGCACAGATACGCAGTATTTT,CASSTSTDTQYF
TRBV7-8,-,-,TRBJ1-5,TGTGCCAGCAGCTTAGGGGGTTTCGGGGATAGCAATCAGCCCCAGCATTTT,CASSLGGFGDSNQPQHF
TRBV5-1,-,-,TRBJ2-3,TGCGCCAGCAGCCCTGGTTTTGGGACAGATACGCAGTATTTT,CASSPGFGTDTQYF
TRBV7-9,TRBD2,-,TRBJ2-1,TGTGCCAGCAGCTCCCGACTAGCGGGAGAGCAAGGTGAGCAGTTCTTC,CASSSRLAGEQGEQFF
TRBV5-4,TRBD1,once,TRBJ1-4,TGTGCCAGCACCTTAAGGACAGGGGGCGAAGGTGAAAAACTGTTTTTT,CASTLRTGGEGEKLFF
TRBV24-1,-,-,TRBJ2-2,TGTGCCACCAGTCAGAGGACGAACACCGGGGAGCTGTTTTTT,CATSQRTNTGELFF
TRBV29-1,TRBD2,-,TRBJ2-1,TGCAGCGTTGGAAAGACTAGCGGGAGGTGGAATGAGCAGTTCTTC,CSVGKTSGRWNEQFF
TRBV7-2,TRBD1,-,TRBJ2-7,TGTGCCAGCAAGGACAGGGGGCAACTCGAGCAGTACTTC,CASKDRGQLEQYF
TRBV7-8,-,few,TRBJ1-2,TGTGCCAGCAGCTACAACGGGATGCGCTACACCTTC,CASSYNGMRYTF
TRBV19,-,-,TRBJ2-5,TGTGCCAGCAAAATCCGGTATGATCAGTACTTC,CASKIRYDQYF
TRBV5-4,TRBD2,-,TRBJ2-3,TGTGCCAGCAGCTCTCGACTAGCGGGAGGGAGAGATACGCAGTATTTT,CASSSRLAGGRDTQYF
TRBV29-1,TRBD1,-,TRBJ2-5,TGCAGCGTTGGGGGGACAGGTTTGGAGACCCAGTACTTC,CSVGGTGLETQYF
TRBV24-1,TRBD2,-,TRBJ2-1,TGTGCCACCAGTTGGAAGCGGGAGTCTGAGCAGTTCTTC,CATSWKRESEQFF
TRBV4-1,TRBD1,-,TRBJ1-4,TGCGCCAGCAGCCCGGTGGGGGACAGAACTAATGAAAAACTGTTTTTT,CASSPVGDRTNEKLFF
TRBV12-3/TRBV12-4,-,-,TRBJ2-1,TGTGCCAGCAGTTTATTCAGCTACAATGAGCAGTTCTTC,CASSLFSYNEQFF
TRBV18,-,-,TRBJ1-3,TGTGCCAGCTCACCACGTCCTGAGGCCTCTGGAAACACCATATATTTT,CASSPRPEASGNTIYF
TRBV5-4,-,-,TRBJ1-1,TGTGCCAGCAGCATCCCGACGGGGAACACTGAAGCTTTCTTT,CASSIPTGNTEAFF
TRBV20-1,-,once,TRBJ1-2,TGCAGTGCTAGGCCCCCTGGAGGCTACACCTTC,CSARPPGGYTF
TRBV27,-,-,TRBJ1-5,TGTGCCAGCAGTCCCGGGCCAGTTCAGCCCCAGCATTTT,CASSPGPVQPQHF
TRBV24-1,-,-,TRBJ2-7,TGTGCCACCAGTGATTCTCCCCACAGGGACCTCTACGAGCAGTACTTC,CATSDSPHRDLYEQYF
TRBV6-4,-,-,TRBJ2-5,TGTGCCAGCAGTGACCTCGGGGGCGGGACCCAGTACTTC,CASSDLGGGTQYF
TRBV2,-,-,TRBJ2-4,TGTGCCAGCAACCCAGGCCTAGCCAAAAACATTCAGTACTTC,CASNPGLAKNIQYF
TRBV18,-,-,TRBJ1-6,TGTGCCAGCTCACCACAGGGTGGTTCTTCACCCCTCCACTTT,CASSPQGGSSPLHF
TRBV6-5,-,once,TRBJ2-3,TGTGCCAGCAGTTCCTCCGGGACAAGCACAGATACGCAGTATTTT,CASSSSGTSTDTQYF
TRBV10-2,-,-,TRBJ1-3,TGCGCCAGCAGGCCGACCGAGGGGAACTCTGGAAACACCATATATTTT,CASRPTEGNSGNTIYF
TRBV6-4,-,-,TRBJ1-2,TGTGCCAGCAGTGACTCGACGGTTAACTATGGCTACACCTTC,CASSDSTVNYGYTF
TRBV30,-,-,TRBJ1-2,TGTGCCTGGAGTGCCGGGACCGACCTTGGCTACACCTTC,CAWSAGTDLGYTF
TRBV24-1,-,-,TRBJ1-1,TGTGCCACCAGACAGAACTTGAACACTGAAGCTTTCTTT,CATRQNLNTEAFF
TRBV6-5,-,-,TRBJ2-2,TGTGCCAGCAATGGGGCGGGAACCGGGGAGCTGTTTTTT,CASNGAGTGELFF
TRBV7-9,TRBD1,few,TRBJ2-3,TGTGCCAGCAGCTTAGCAGGGGGCCATATCACAGATACGCAGTATTTT,CASSLAGGHITDTQYF
TRBV13,-,few,TRBJ2-7,TGTGCCAGCAGCTTACCCGGCAAATCTTACGAGCAGTACTTC,CASSLPGKSYEQYF
TRBV10-3,-,-,TRBJ1-1,TGTGCCATCCATCAGGGGTTGAACACTGAAGCTTTCTTT,CAIHQGLNTEAFF
TRBV2,-,-,TRBJ2-6,TGTGCCAGCAGTGCCGGGGCCAACGTCCTGACTTTC,CASSAGANVLTF
TRBV10-1,-,-,TRBJ1-1,TGCGCCAGCAGTGAGAGCGAAGGGAACACTGAAGCTTTCTTT,CASSESEGNTEAFF
TRBV5-4,-,few,TRBJ2-1,TGTGCCAGCAGCCCGCAGGGATCCTACAATGAGCAGTTCTTC,CASSPQGSYNEQFF
TRBV19,-,-,TRBJ1-5,TGTGCCAGTAGGGCAGCCTATCTGAATCAGCCCCAGCATTTT,CASRAAYLNQPQHF
TRBV5-1,-,-,TRBJ2-3,TGCGCCAGCAGCTTTCGGGACCCCCGTGGCACAGATACGCAGTATTTT,CASSFRDPRGTDTQYF
TRBV12-5,-,-,TRBJ1-3,TGTGCTAGTGGTTTAGGCTCAGGGACTGGAAACACCATATATTTT,CASGLGSGTGNTIYF
TRBV3-1/TRBV3-2,TRBD2,few,TRBJ2-1,TGTGCCAGCAGCCAACTTAGCGGGAGGACCTACAATGAGCAGTTCTTC,CASSQLSGRTYNEQFF
TRBV6-5,TRBD2,-,TRBJ2-3,TGTGCCAGCAGTAGACTAGCTGCAGATACGCAGTATTTT,CASSRLAADTQYF
TRBV6-5,-,-,TRBJ1-1,TGTGCCAGCTCGTTACTACAGGGAAACACTGAAGCTTTCTTT,CASSLLQGNTEAFF
TRBV25-1,-,-,TRBJ1-6,TGTGCCAGCGAAAACAGGGAAACCTATAATTCACCCCTCCACTTT,CASENRETYNSPLHF
TRBV15,-,-,TRBJ2-7,TGTGCCACCAGCAGAAAGCTTTTCTACGAGCAGTACTTC,CATSRKLFYEQYF
TRBV5-1,-,-,TRBJ2-1,TGCGCCAGCAGCCCTCGCCCCCAGGGTGCGAATGAGCAGTTCTTC,CASSPRPQGANEQFF